This TCR beta chain was profiled in a study of blood T cell repertoires in COVID-19. At the level of the study: Sites across the United States, Italy and Spain contributed samples from acute and convalescent COVID-19. T cells, B-cell-depleted T cells, or PBMCs provided the cDNA or gDNA that served as material.

Germline loops: CDR1 SNHLY, CDR2 FYNNEI. V lost 7 bases and J lost 0, with 9 bases in between. The CDR3 sequence is 13 residues long. As handled by the study authors: Reference gene primer amplification yielded estimated nucleated cell counts. Here immunoSEQ multiplex PCR was the method, and the copy in TCRdb shows in-frame clones only, minus some. The DNA gave D and trimming, while V, J and clone size come from that table. The sample carries roughly 180,000 clones, roughly 94% recorded once. It was during active infection that Seattle patients were enrolled and then longitudinally followed. What was sequenced was peripheral blood. The receptor was isolated from a man under 40 with COVID-19, enrolled during active disease. The gene calls are TRBV2 and TRBJ1-1, with D perhaps TRBD1 (5 bases). This chain's CDR3 is CASNRLMNTEAFF. The CDR3 DNA is TGTGCCAGCAACAGGCTTATGAACACTGAAGCTTTCTTT.